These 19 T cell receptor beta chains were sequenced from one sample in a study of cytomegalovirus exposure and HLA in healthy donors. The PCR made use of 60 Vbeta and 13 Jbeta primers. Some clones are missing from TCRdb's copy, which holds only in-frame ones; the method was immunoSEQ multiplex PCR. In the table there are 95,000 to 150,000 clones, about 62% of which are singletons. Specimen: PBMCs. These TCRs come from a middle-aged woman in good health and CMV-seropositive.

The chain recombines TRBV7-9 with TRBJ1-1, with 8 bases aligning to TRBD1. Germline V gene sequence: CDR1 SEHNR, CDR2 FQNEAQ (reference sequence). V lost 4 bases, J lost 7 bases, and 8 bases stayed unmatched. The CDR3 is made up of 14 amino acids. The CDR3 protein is CASSSEDRAIEAFF. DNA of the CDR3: TGTGCCAGCAGCTCAGAGGACAGGGCGATTGAAGCTTTCTTT.

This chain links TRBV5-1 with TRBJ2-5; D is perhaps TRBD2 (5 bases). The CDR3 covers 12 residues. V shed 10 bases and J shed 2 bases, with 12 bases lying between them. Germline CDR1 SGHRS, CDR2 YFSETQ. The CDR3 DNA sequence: TGCGCCCCCACCCGGGAACAAGAGACCCAGTACTTC. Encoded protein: CAPTREQETQYF.

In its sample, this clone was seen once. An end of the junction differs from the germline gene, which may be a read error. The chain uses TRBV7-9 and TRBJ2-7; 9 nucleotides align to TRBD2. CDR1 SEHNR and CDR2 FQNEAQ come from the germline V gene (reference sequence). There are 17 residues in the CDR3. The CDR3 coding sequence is TGTTCCAGCAGCTTAGGAGGAGCGGGGGGTAACTCCTACGAGCAGTACTTC. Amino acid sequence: CSSSLGGAGGNSYEQYF.

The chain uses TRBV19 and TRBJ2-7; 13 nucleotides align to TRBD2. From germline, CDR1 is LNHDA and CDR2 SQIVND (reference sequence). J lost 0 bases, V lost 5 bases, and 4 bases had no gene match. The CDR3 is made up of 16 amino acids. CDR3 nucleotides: TGTGCCAGTAGTTTTAGGACTAGCGGGGGCTCCTACGAGCAGTACTTC. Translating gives CASSFRTSGGSYEQYF.

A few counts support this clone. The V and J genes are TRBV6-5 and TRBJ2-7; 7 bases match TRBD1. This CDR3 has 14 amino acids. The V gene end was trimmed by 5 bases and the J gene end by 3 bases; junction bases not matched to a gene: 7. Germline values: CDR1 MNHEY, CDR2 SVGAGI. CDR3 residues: CASSRDSQIYEQYF. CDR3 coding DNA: TGTGCCAGCAGTAGGGACAGTCAAATCTACGAGCAGTACTTC.

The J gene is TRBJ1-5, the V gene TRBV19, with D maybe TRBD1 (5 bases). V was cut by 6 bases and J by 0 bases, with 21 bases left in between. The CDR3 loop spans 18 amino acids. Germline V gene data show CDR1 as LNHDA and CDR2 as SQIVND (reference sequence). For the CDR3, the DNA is TGTGCCAGTAGCCGGACATTAACCATATCCGGTAGCAATCAGCCCCAGCATTTT. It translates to CASSRTLTISGSNQPQHF.

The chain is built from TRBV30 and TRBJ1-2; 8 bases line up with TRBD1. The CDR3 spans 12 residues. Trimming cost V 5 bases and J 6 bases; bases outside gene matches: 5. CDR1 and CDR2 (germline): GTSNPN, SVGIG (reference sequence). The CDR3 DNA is TGTGCCTGGGCAGGGGGCCAGGATGGCTACACCTTC. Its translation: CAWAGGQDGYTF.

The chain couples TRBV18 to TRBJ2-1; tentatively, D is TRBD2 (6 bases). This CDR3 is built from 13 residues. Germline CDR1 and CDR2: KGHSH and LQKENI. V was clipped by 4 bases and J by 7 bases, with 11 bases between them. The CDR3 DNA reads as TGTGCCAGCTCACTGGGACTCCTTAATGAGCAGTTCTTC. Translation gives CASSLGLLNEQFF.

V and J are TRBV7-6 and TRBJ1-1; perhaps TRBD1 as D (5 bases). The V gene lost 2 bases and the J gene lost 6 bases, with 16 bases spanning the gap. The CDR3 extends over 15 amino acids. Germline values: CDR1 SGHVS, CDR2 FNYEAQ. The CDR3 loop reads CASSLLGGGFAEAFF. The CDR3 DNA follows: TGTGCCAGCAGCTTATTGGGGGGAGGATTTGCTGAAGCTTTCTTT.

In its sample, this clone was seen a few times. The CDR3 reads CASSGLGYNEQFF. CDR3 bases: TGTGCCAGTAGCGGACTAGGGTACAATGAGCAGTTCTTC. The chain joins TRBV19 to TRBJ2-1; 7 nucleotides line up with TRBD2. Germline V gives CDR1 LNHDA, CDR2 SQIVND (reference sequence). The CDR3 totals 13 residues. The ends lost 6 bases at V and 4 bases at J; junction bases unmatched: 3. Using reference TRBV19 and TRBJ2-1 for the parts outside the CDR3, the full variable domain is DGGITQSPKYLFRKEGQNVTLSCEQNLNHDAMYWYRQDPGQGLRLIYYSQIVNDFQKGDIAEGYSVSREKKESFPLTVTSAQKNPTAFYLCASSGLGYNEQFFGPGTRLTVL.

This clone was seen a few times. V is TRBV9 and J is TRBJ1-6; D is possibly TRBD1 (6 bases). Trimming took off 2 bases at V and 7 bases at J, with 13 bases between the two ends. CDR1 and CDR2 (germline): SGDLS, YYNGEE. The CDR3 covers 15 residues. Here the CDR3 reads CASSVQGISNSPLHF. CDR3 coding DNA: TGTGCCAGCAGCGTCCAGGGGATCTCCAATTCACCCCTCCACTTT.

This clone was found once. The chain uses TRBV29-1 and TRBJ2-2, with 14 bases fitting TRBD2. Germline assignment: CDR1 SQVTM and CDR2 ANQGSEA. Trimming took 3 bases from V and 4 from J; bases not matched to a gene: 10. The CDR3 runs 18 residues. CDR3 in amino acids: CSVEGPGLAGAGTGELFF. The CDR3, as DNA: TGCAGCGTTGAGGGTCCGGGACTAGCGGGAGCTGGCACCGGGGAGCTGTTTTTT.

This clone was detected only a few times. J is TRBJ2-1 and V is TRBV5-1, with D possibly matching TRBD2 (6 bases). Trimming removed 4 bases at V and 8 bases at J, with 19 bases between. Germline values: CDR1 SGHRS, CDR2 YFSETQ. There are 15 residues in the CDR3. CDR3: CASSEEAGPEHEQFF. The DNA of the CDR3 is TGCGCCAGCAGCGAGGAGGCGGGACCTGAGCATGAGCAGTTCTTC. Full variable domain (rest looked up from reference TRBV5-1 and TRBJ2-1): KAGVTQTPRYLIKTRGQQVTLSCSPISGHRSVSWYQQTPGQGLQFLFEYFSETQRNKGNFPGRFSGRQFSNSRSEMNVSTLELGDSALYLCASSEEAGPEHEQFFGPGTRLTVL.

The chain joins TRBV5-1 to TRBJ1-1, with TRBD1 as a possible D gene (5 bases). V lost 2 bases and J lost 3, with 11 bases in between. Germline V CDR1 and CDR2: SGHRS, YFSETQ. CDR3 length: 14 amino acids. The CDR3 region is CASSLGQPDTEAFF. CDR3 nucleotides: TGCGCCAGCAGCTTAGGACAACCGGACACTGAAGCTTTCTTT.

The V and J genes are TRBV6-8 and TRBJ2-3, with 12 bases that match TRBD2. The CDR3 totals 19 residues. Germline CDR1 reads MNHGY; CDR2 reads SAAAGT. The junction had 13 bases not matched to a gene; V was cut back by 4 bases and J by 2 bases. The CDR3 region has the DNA TGTGCCAGCAGTTTTCCTAGCGGGAGGGCCGGGGGGGCCACAGATACGCAGTATTTT. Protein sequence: CASSFPSGRAGGATDTQYF.

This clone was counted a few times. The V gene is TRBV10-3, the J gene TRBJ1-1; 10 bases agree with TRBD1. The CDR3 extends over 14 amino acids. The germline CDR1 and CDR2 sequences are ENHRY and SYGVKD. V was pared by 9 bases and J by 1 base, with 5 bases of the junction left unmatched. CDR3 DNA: TGTGCCATGTCCCGGGACAGGGGGAACACTGAAGCTTTCTTT. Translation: CAMSRDRGNTEAFF.

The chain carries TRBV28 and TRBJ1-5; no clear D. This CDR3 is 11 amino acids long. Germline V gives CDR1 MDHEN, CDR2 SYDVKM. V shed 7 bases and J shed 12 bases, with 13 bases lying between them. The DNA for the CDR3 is TGTGCCAGCACCTCTACGAGGGACCAGCATTTT. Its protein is CASTSTRDQHF.

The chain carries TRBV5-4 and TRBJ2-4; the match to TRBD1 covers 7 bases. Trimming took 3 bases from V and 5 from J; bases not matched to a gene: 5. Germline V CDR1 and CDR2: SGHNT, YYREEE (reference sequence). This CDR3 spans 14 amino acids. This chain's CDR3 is CASSSQGVENIQYF. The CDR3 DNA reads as TGTGCCAGCAGCTCCCAGGGGGTCGAAAACATTCAGTACTTC.

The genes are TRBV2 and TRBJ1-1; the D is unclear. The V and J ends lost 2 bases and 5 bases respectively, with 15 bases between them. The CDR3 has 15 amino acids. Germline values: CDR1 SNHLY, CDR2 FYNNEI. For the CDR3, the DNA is TGTGCCAGCAGTGAATTCGCGGGCCCGGGTACTGAAGCTTTCTTT. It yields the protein CASSEFAGPGTEAFF. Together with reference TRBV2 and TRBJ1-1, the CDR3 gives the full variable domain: EPEVTQTPSHQVTQMGQEVILRCVPISNHLYFYWYRQILGQKVEFLVSFYNNEISEKSEIFDDQFSVERPDGSNFTLKIRSTKLEDSAMYFCASSEFAGPGTEAFFGQGTRLTVV.